Below are 17 T cell receptor beta chains sequenced from a single sample in a study of siplizumab effects on memory and regulatory T cells (dated by TCRdb to the late 2010s). The receptor library was made with the immunoSEQ multiplex PCR assay. Entries here come from immuneACCESS through TCRdb and include only in-frame sequences with V and J called. Some clones fail to appear in such tables; in the studies checked, an unresolved V gene covers under half of the shortfall, and the cause of the remainder is unknown. The sample table shows over 80,000 clones, and just under 95% are seen once. The top ten clonotypes cover about 1.5% of the sample. The sample consisted of non-Treg CD4+ T cells sorted from blood. What the cell subset or site label conveys for this sample: FACS-sorted unstimulated CD4+ non-regulatory T cells. These receptors came from a human donor in good health.

Turning to this clone: This specimen includes other DNA sequences encoding the same CDR3. This chain links TRBV20-1 with TRBJ2-7; unclear D gene. Trimming took 1 base from V and 1 from J, leaving 2 bases between them. The CDR3 runs 11 residues. CDR1 DFQATT and CDR2 SNEGSKA come from the germline V gene (reference sequence). CDR3 sequence reads: CSARGSYEQYF. CDR3 bases: TGCAGTGCTAGAGGATCCTACGAGCAGTACTTC.

The V call is TRBV15, the J call TRBJ2-3; D might be TRBD2 (6 bases). V was cut by 3 bases and J by 6 bases, with 22 bases left in between. Germline V gene data show CDR1 as LNHNV and CDR2 as YYDKDF (reference sequence). The CDR3 runs to 17 residues. CDR3 sequence (DNA): TGTGCCACCAGCAGCGAGACCGGGACTCTAGGGCCGGATACGCAGTATTTT. Translating it yields CATSSETGTLGPDTQYF. Full variable domain (missing parts from reference TRBV15 and TRBJ2-3): DAMVIQNPRYQVTQFGKPVTLSCSQTLNHNVMYWYQQKSSQAPKLLFHYYDKDFNNEADTPDNFQSRRPNTSFCFLDIRSPGLGDTAMYLCATSSETGTLGPDTQYFGPGTRLTVL.

The chain combines TRBV27 with TRBJ2-1, with 7 nucleotides matching TRBD2. The V segment lost 5 bases and the J segment 3 bases; nucleotides outside the gene matches: 10. Germline lookup yields CDR1 MNHEY and CDR2 SMNVEV (reference sequence). The CDR3 covers 16 residues. CDR3: CASSTSGAGVYNEQFF. The CDR3 bases are TGTGCCAGCAGTACAAGCGGGGCAGGTGTCTACAATGAGCAGTTCTTC.

This chain connects TRBV29-1 to TRBJ1-2, with 7 nucleotides matching TRBD1. Germline CDR1 SQVTM, CDR2 ANQGSEA. V lost 1 base and J lost 8; bases outside the gene matches: 10. The CDR3 has 14 amino acids. The CDR3 nucleotides read TGCAGCGTTGAAGCATTCCGGGACAGTGACGGCTACACCTTC. Translation gives CSVEAFRDSDGYTF.

Note on this clone: At one boundary the junction diverges from the germline segment, which might be a read error. In DNA form, the CDR3 reads TGTGCCACCAGCAGAGTTGGGAACGCTGAAGCTTTCTTT. Translating it yields CATSRVGNAEAFF. This chain links TRBV15 with TRBJ1-1; D gene ambiguous. The CDR3 consists of 13 residues. In germline, CDR1 is LNHNV, CDR2 YYDKDF (reference sequence). The complete variable domain, with remaining parts taken from reference TRBV15 and TRBJ1-1, reads DAMVIQNPRYQVTQFGKPVTLSCSQTLNHNVMYWYQQKSSQAPKLLFHYYDKDFNNEADTPDNFQSRRPNTSFCFLDIRSPGLGDTAMYLCATSRVGNAEAFFGQGTRLTVV.

The chain combines TRBV2 with TRBJ1-1; D gene unclear. The CDR3 spans 15 residues. The V end lost 6 bases, the J end lost 1 base, and 15 bases lay between the germline ends. Germline V gives CDR1 SNHLY, CDR2 FYNNEI. The CDR3 sequence: CASRREGNENTEAFF. The DNA of the CDR3 is TGTGCCAGCAGGAGGGAGGGAAATGAGAACACTGAAGCTTTCTTT.

The chain carries TRBV28 and TRBJ2-7, with 8 bases aligning to TRBD1. Germline V gene lookup returns CDR1 MDHEN and CDR2 SYDVKM. The CDR3 sequence is 14 residues long. V dropped 8 bases and J dropped 7; count of bases not matched to a gene: 13. For the CDR3, the DNA is TGTGCCAGCGTGGGACAGGCTCCTCTACGGGAGCAGTACTTC. This gives the protein CASVGQAPLREQYF.

The chain employs TRBV5-1 and TRBJ2-6, with D tentatively TRBD1 (7 bases). Germline assignment: CDR1 SGHRS and CDR2 YFSETQ. Trimming stripped 4 bases from V and 0 bases from J, with 14 bases between. There are 17 residues in the CDR3. The CDR3: CASSAGQKSSGANVLTF. The CDR3 bases are TGCGCCAGCAGCGCGGGACAGAAGAGCTCTGGGGCCAACGTCCTGACTTTC. The full variable domain, completed using reference TRBV5-1 and TRBJ2-6, is KAGVTQTPRYLIKTRGQQVTLSCSPISGHRSVSWYQQTPGQGLQFLFEYFSETQRNKGNFPGRFSGRQFSNSRSEMNVSTLELGDSALYLCASSAGQKSSGANVLTFGAGSRLTVL.

This rearrangement joins TRBV15 to TRBJ2-3, with D perhaps matching TRBD2 (5 bases). Trimming left V 3 bases short and J 7 bases short, with 11 bases between. The CDR3 runs to 13 residues. CDR1 and CDR2 (germline): LNHNV, YYDKDF (reference sequence). The CDR3 bases are TGTGCCACCAGCAGCGAGGACTTTTATACGCAGTATTTT. It is translated as CATSSEDFYTQYF.

The chain joins TRBV13 to TRBJ2-7; TRBD2 matches 8 bases. V was clipped by 5 bases and J by 1 base; unmatched bases: 13. Germline values: CDR1 PRHDT, CDR2 FYEKMQ (reference sequence). The length of the CDR3 is 17 residues. Here the CDR3 reads CASSRSFTSGLSYEQYF. The CDR3, as DNA: TGTGCCAGCAGCCGAAGTTTTACTAGCGGATTGTCCTACGAGCAGTACTTC.

This clone was observed a single time. Written as DNA, the CDR3 is TGTGCCAGCAATTTCAGGAGTAACACTGAAGCTTTCTTT. Amino acids: CASNFRSNTEAFF. The genes are TRBV28 and TRBJ1-1; D is undetermined. V was trimmed by 7 bases and J by 2 bases, leaving 11 bases between them. CDR3 size: 13 residues. The germline CDR1 and CDR2 sequences are MDHEN and SYDVKM.

The rearrangement links TRBV6-6 to TRBJ2-1; D is possibly TRBD2 (5 bases). The CDR3 contains 14 residues. Germline CDR1 reads MNHNY; CDR2 reads SVGAGI (reference sequence). The germline V and J ends were trimmed by 2 bases and 9 bases, with 14 bases remaining between them. The CDR3 DNA is TGTGCCAGCAGTTACGCTAGCCATGGCCTTGAGCAGTTCTTC. Translating it yields CASSYASHGLEQFF.

The chain links TRBV11-2 to TRBJ2-7, with D hard to call. V lost 1 base, J lost 6 bases, and 7 bases lay in between. Looked up from germline, CDR1 is SGHAT and CDR2 is FQNNGV. This CDR3 spans 12 amino acids. CDR3 amino acids: CASSLVGFEQYF. The CDR3 bases are TGTGCCAGCAGCTTAGTAGGGTTCGAGCAGTACTTC.

The chain joins TRBV29-1 to TRBJ1-2, with 9 bases fitting TRBD1. The CDR3 is 13 amino acids. Germline-derived CDR1 and CDR2 are SQVTM and ANQGSEA. Trimming removed 7 bases from V and 4 bases from J; junction bases left unmatched: 7. CDR3 loop: CSAGQGKVYGYTF. The CDR3 DNA is TGCAGCGCCGGACAGGGGAAAGTCTATGGCTACACCTTC.

The chain links TRBV30 to TRBJ2-2, with D perhaps matching TRBD1 (5 bases). The CDR3 sequence is 14 residues long. Germline loops: CDR1 GTSNPN, CDR2 SVGIG (reference sequence). Trimming cost V 1 base and J 6 bases, with 12 bases left between them. CDR3 DNA sequence: TGTGCCTGGAGTGGTAAAGGGGCTTCCGGGGAGCTGTTTTTT. This encodes CAWSGKGASGELFF.

The chain combines TRBV9 with TRBJ2-7; TRBD1 aligns across 7 bases. From germline, CDR1 is SGDLS and CDR2 YYNGEE. CDR3 length: 14 amino acids. V was clipped by 3 bases and J by 5 bases; unmatched bases: 8. The CDR3 reads CASSEKFGTDEQYF. CDR3 bases: TGTGCCAGCAGCGAGAAGTTCGGGACAGACGAGCAGTACTTC.

This chain links TRBV7-9 with TRBJ2-3; no reliable D call. CDR3 length: 18 residues. The germline CDR1 and CDR2 sequences are SEHNR and FQNEAQ (reference sequence). The V end lost 0 bases, the J end lost 0 bases, and 16 bases lay between the germline ends. The CDR3 DNA is TGTGCCAGCAGCTTAGCGTTTGGCTACTCTTCCAGCACAGATACGCAGTATTTT. Translated, it gives CASSLAFGYSSSTDTQYF.